This TCR beta chain originates from a study of STAT3 mutations in large granular lymphocyte leukemia. Comment on this clone: Its cognate antigen is unknown.

General study points: In T-cell large granular lymphocyte leukemia, about half of patients showed multiple immunodominant subclonotypes.

This CDR3 comprises 16 residues. Looked up from germline, CDR1 is MNHNY and CDR2 is SVGAGI (reference sequence). Unmatched junction bases numbered 5, after V lost 6 bases and J lost 0 bases. Sequencing used immunoSEQ multiplex PCR; TCRdb keeps in-frame clones, though not all of them. Counted here are more than 25,000 clones, about 74% occurring once; the ten biggest clones make up roughly 30%. The source material was peripheral blood mononuclear cells. The chain has TRBV6-6 and TRBJ2-7; 13 nucleotides agree with TRBD2. The receptor was isolated from a woman between 45 and 65 years old with T-cell large granular lymphocyte leukemia. Some clones in this sample may be carry-over from other donors' samples. In DNA form, the CDR3 reads TGTGCCAGCAGCCGACTAGCGGGAGGACTCTCCTACGAGCAGTACTTC. Protein: CASSRLAGGLSYEQYF.